These T cell receptor beta chains were read from a single sample in a study of CD8 T cells in Susac syndrome. MiXCR was run by TCRdb on the immunoSEQ multiplex PCR reads, yielding one entry per CDR3 protein. The sample has about 69,000 distinct CDR3 sequences, approximately 95% seen once. Sequencing input: CD8+ T cells from PBMCs. These receptors came from a human donor in good health. The conserved cysteine and the conserved F or W are not part of the CDR3 here. Each record gives: V gene, J gene, D gene, CDR3 protein. A D gene is named only where the DNA matches it firmly.

>TRBV7-9|TRBJ2-1|NA
ASSWDVSLGEQF
>TRBV13|TRBJ2-5|TRBD2
ASLLGGYQETQY
>TRBV7-9|TRBJ2-1|TRBD2
ASSDRLAGDHDNEQF
>TRBV28|TRBJ1-5|TRBD1
ASSKQGRSNQPQH
>TRBV5-1|TRBJ2-7|TRBD1
ASSLSPGGNAYEQY
>TRBV3-1|TRBJ2-1|TRBD1
ASSQVRLDRGVDEQF
>TRBV25-1|TRBJ2-3|NA
ASSEWDGASTDTQF
>TRBV29-1|TRBJ1-1|NA
IVGGGFTEAF
>TRBV28|TRBJ2-1|TRBD1
ASSIGQGAANEQF
>TRBV7-2|TRBJ2-1|NA
ASSRDTYNEQF
>TRBV12-3/TRBV12-4|TRBJ1-5|NA
ASSFSGGEAQPQH
>TRBV24-1|TRBJ1-2|TRBD1
ATSESGTGYGYT
>TRBV3-1|TRBJ2-1|NA
ASSLSRDEQF
>TRBV4-2|TRBJ1-1|NA
ASSQDDPRGAF
>TRBV4-3|TRBJ1-1|NA
ASSQVTGNTEAF
>TRBV4-1|TRBJ1-1|TRBD1
ASSQITGTGWTGAF
>TRBV14|TRBJ2-5|TRBD1
ASSQVRDSEETQY
>TRBV7-8|TRBJ2-5|TRBD1
ASSSDRGEETQY
>TRBV29-1|TRBJ2-1|NA
SGNILNEQF
>TRBV30|TRBJ1-5|NA
AWNVVSQPQH
>TRBV4-1|TRBJ1-5|NA
ASSQWTLGHDSNQPQH
>TRBV6-4|TRBJ2-2|NA
ASSMNTGELF
>TRBV20-1|TRBJ1-3|NA
SARGLGISGNTIY
>TRBV25-1|TRBJ1-1|TRBD1
ASSEGTVLNTEAF
>TRBV29-1|TRBJ2-1|TRBD1
SEGTGAYNEQF
>TRBV7-4|TRBJ2-1|NA
ASSLRTQSSYNEQF
>TRBV6-5|TRBJ1-1|NA
ASSYPGDEAF
>TRBV27|TRBJ1-1|NA
ASSFGTPATEAF
>TRBV28|TRBJ2-1|NA
ASSPPGVGSSYNEQF
>TRBV7-3|TRBJ2-5|TRBD1
ASSLSDRGETQY
>TRBV19|TRBJ2-2|NA
ASSIGTGTTGELF
>TRBV9|TRBJ2-5|TRBD1
ASSARDRGIETQY
>TRBV13|TRBJ1-1|TRBD1
ASSLTGEAF
>TRBV7-9|TRBJ2-3|NA
ASSTRRGEGDTQY
>TRBV7-9|TRBJ1-2|NA
ASSARSGYT
>TRBV7-3|TRBJ2-1|NA
ASSGRGGDEQF
>TRBV9|TRBJ2-7|NA
ASSVAPGTPYEQY
>TRBV6-2/TRBV6-3|TRBJ2-1|TRBD2
ASKSLAGGLDEQF
>TRBV7-9|TRBJ2-1|TRBD1
ASSSPGTGGHNEQF
>TRBV27|TRBJ2-6|NA
ASSLSSGAGANVLT
>TRBV12-3/TRBV12-4|TRBJ2-6|NA
ASSTDGSGANVLT
>TRBV30|TRBJ1-1|NA
AWRDTNEAF
>TRBV30|TRBJ1-2|NA
AWTQDYGYT